This paragraph reports one T cell receptor beta chain. Profiling relied on immunoSEQ multiplex PCR, and the TCRdb table lists in-frame clones only, not all of them. The data hold about 530,000 clones, with 70% to 90% observed a single time. With 2 bases clipped from V and 5 bases from J, the junction kept 14 bases outside the gene matches. Germline V gene lookup returns CDR1 MGHRA and CDR2 YSYEKL. The CDR3 contains 17 residues. This record belongs to a study of blood T cell repertoires in COVID-19. Seattle's enrolled individuals joined amid active infection and were then monitored longitudinally. The receptor comes from a woman aged 50 to 65 with COVID-19, enrolled during active disease. Sequencing used peripheral blood. The chain carries TRBV4-1 and TRBJ2-5, with 7 bases lining up with TRBD2. This CDR3 is CASSQLNREVKRETQYF. In DNA, the CDR3 is TGCGCCAGCAGCCAACTCAACCGGGAGGTGAAACGGGAGACCCAGTACTTC.